What follows is one TCR beta chain and its context. Antigen: not known. Sequencing was performed with immunoSEQ multiplex PCR; in TCRdb, only in-frame clones are kept and a portion is missing. The table has 30,000 or so clones, around nine tenths seen once. The CDR3 has 13 residues. V was clipped by 3 bases and J by 3 bases, with 8 bases between them. From germline, CDR1 is LNHDA and CDR2 SQIVND (reference sequence). This entry is derived from a study of OX40 agonist ivuxolimab in advanced cancers. For the study at large: Aged about 23 to 90 with a mean of about 63 years, they were around 83% male. Allowance was made for prior anti-PD-1, anti-PD-L1 or anti-CTLA-4 therapy, and about 37% had some.

Study-wide results and limits: Those patients achieving a partial response at 0.1-3.0 mg/kg showed among the lowest clonal expansion. At doses 0.1 to 3.0 mg/kg, CD4+ and CD8+ clones expanded.

This receptor was taken from an adult with an advanced solid tumor such as melanoma, head and neck, liver or kidney cancer. The sequences come from CD4+ or CD8+ T cells sorted from blood, collected in a trial of the OX40 agonist ivuxolimab. The chain recombines TRBV19 with TRBJ1-1; unclear D gene. The CDR3 DNA reads TGTGCCAGTAGTATTATGGCTGACACTGAAGCTTTCTTT. Encoded protein: CASSIMADTEAFF.